The entry that follows covers one T cell receptor (beta chain) sequence. Antigen: not known. All trial patients relapsed after autologous stem cell transplantation. TCRdb's table, derived via immunoSEQ multiplex PCR, lists solely in-frame clones and lacks some. The sample lists 43,000 or so clones; approximately 70% were seen once. Trimming cost V 4 bases and J 3 bases; bases outside gene matches: 4. There are 14 residues in the CDR3. CDR1 is SQVTM and CDR2 is ANQGSEA in the germline V gene. This specimen belongs to a study of PD-1 blockade in classical Hodgkin lymphoma. Overall study findings and caveats: Patients who responded completely had about the same baseline diversity as newly diagnosed patients. CD4+ but not CD8+ TCR diversity rose significantly by C4D1.

This receptor was identified in a human donor with classical Hodgkin lymphoma. This material consisted of peripheral blood mononuclear cells (PBMCs), taken at baseline. The genes are TRBV29-1 and TRBJ2-2; the match to TRBD2 covers 8 bases. DNA for the CDR3: TGCAGCGTTGCGGGAGGGGCGGACACCGGGGAGCTGTTTTTT. Amino acids: CSVAGGADTGELFF.